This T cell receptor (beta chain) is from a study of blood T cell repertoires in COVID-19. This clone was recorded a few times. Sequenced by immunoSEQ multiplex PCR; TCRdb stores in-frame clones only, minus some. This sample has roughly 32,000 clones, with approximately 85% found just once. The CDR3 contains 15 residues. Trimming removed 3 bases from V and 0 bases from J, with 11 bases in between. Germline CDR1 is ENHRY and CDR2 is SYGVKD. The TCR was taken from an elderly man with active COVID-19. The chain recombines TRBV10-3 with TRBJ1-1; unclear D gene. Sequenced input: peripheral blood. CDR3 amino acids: CAISEFGGMNTEAFF. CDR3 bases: TGTGCCATCAGTGAATTTGGCGGAATGAACACTGAAGCTTTCTTT.